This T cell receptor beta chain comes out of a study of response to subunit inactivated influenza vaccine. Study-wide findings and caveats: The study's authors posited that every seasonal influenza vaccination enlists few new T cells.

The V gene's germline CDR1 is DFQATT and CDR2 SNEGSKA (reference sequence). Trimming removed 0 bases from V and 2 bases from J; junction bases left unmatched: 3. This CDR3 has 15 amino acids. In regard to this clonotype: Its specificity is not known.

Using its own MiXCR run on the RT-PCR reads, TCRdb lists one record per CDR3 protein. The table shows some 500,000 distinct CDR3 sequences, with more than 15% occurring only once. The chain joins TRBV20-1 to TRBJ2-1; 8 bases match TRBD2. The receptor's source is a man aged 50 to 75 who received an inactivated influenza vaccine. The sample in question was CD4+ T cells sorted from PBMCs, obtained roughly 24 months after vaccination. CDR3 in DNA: TGCAGTGCTAGAGAGAAGGGACTAGCCTACAATGAGCAGTTCTTC. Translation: CSAREKGLAYNEQFF.